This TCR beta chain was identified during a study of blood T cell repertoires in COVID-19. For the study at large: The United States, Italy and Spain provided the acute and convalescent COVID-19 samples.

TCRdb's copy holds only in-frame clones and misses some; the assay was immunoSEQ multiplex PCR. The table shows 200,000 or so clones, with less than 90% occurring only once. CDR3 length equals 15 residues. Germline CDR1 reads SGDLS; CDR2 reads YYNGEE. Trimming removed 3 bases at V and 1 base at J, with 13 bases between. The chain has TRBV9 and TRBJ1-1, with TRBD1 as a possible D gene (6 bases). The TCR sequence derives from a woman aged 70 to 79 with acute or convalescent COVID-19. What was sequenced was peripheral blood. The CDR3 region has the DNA TGTGCCAGCAGCGCCCGACAGGCCTCGAACACTGAAGCTTTCTTT. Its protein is CASSARQASNTEAFF.